This T cell receptor (beta chain) is from a study of T cells in tumors after PD-1 blockade. Overall study context: Some patients also took daily vismodegib 150 mg during anti-PD-1 treatment.

Only in-frame clones appear in the TCRdb table, and some are missing; sequencing was by immunoSEQ multiplex PCR. The repertoire holds around 34,000 clones, with roughly four fifths as singletons. Trimming removed 6 bases from V and 8 bases from J; junction bases left unmatched: 15. This CDR3 is built from 16 residues. Germline values: CDR1 MDHEN, CDR2 SYDVKM. Source: PBMCs, taken after anti-PD-1 treatment. The source of this sequence is a human donor with basal cell carcinoma. The chain links TRBV28 to TRBJ1-4; 7 bases agree with TRBD1. CDR3 sequence (DNA): TGTGCCAGCAGCCTCCGAGGGGGCTCGGCGAGGGAAAAACTGTTTTTT. Amino acids: CASSLRGGSAREKLFF.